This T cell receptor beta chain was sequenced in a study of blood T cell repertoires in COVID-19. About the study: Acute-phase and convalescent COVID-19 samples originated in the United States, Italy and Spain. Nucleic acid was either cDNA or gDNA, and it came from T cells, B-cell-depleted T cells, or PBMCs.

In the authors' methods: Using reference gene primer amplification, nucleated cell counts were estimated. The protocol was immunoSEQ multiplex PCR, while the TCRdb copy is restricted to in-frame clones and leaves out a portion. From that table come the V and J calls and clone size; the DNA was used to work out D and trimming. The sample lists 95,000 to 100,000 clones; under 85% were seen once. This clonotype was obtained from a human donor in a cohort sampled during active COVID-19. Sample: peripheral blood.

The CDR3 is CASTAGDRTNYGYTF. As DNA, the CDR3 is TGTGCCAGTACAGCGGGGGATAGAACAAACTATGGCTACACCTTC. This chain connects TRBV19 to TRBJ1-2, with D possibly being TRBD1 (5 bases). The CDR3 is made up of 15 amino acids. V dropped 7 bases and J dropped 2 bases, with 17 bases sitting between them. Germline CDR1 is LNHDA and CDR2 is SQIVND (reference sequence).